This record concerns one T cell receptor beta chain sequence. Its antigen is unidentified. The sample belongs to a study of OX40 agonist ivuxolimab in advanced cancers. Study-level findings and limits: On average, CD8+ T cells showed a greater number of expanded clones than CD4+.

The repertoire was sequenced with immunoSEQ multiplex PCR; TCRdb's copy has only in-frame clones and lacks some. Of approximately 52,000 clones detected, around 85% appear once; the ten largest clones hold roughly 13%. Here the sequenced sample was CD4+ or CD8+ T cells sorted from blood, taken in a trial of the OX40 agonist ivuxolimab. This TCR was sampled from an adult with an advanced solid tumor such as melanoma, head and neck, liver or kidney cancer.

The chain's CDR3 is CASSLADNTEAFF. DNA for the CDR3: TGTGCCAGCAGCCTCGCGGATAACACTGAAGCTTTCTTT. The chain recombines TRBV5-3 with TRBJ1-1; no firm D call. TRBV5-3 is an ORF for which the function is uncertain. The CDR3 has 13 amino acids. V was trimmed by 8 bases and J by 2 bases, leaving 13 bases between them.